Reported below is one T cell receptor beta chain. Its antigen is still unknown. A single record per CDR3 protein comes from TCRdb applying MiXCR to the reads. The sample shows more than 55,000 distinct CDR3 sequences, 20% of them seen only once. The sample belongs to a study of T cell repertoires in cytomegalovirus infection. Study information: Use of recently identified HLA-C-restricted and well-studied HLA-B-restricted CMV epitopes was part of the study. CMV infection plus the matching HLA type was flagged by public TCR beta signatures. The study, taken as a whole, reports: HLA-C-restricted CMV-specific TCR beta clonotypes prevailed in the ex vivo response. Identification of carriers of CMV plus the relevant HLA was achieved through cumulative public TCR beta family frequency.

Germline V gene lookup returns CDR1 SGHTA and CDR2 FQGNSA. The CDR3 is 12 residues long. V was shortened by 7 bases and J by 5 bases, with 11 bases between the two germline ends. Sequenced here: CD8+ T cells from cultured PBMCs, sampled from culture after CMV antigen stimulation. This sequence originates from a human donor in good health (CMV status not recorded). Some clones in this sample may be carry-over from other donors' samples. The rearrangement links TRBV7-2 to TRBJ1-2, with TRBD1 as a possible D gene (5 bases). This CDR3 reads CASTPRDYGYTF. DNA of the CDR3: TGTGCCAGCACCCCCAGGGATTATGGCTACACCTTC.